This TCR beta chain was recorded in a study of blood T cell repertoires in COVID-19. Per the study methods: Reference gene primer amplification gave nucleated cell count estimates. Profiling relied on immunoSEQ multiplex PCR, and the TCRdb table lists in-frame clones only, not all of them. V and J calls and clone size are as listed in that table; D and trimming were resolved from the DNA. Here the sample spans about 200,000 clones, 75% to 85% being singletons. This CDR3 is 15 amino acids long. The V gene's germline CDR1 is LNHNV and CDR2 YYDKDF (reference sequence). The germline V and J ends were trimmed by 0 bases and 5 bases, with 14 bases remaining between them. Participant ages covered about 18 to 95 years across about 22 US areas.

Sequenced sample: PBMCs or T cells enriched from blood (not recorded which). The chain recombines TRBV15 with TRBJ2-7, with D perhaps matching TRBD1 (5 bases). The sequence was collected from a woman aged 40 to 50 with acute COVID-19. In DNA, the CDR3 is TGTGCCACCAGCAGAGAAGAGCCGTGGGGCGACGAGCAGTACTTC. Translating it yields CATSREEPWGDEQYF.